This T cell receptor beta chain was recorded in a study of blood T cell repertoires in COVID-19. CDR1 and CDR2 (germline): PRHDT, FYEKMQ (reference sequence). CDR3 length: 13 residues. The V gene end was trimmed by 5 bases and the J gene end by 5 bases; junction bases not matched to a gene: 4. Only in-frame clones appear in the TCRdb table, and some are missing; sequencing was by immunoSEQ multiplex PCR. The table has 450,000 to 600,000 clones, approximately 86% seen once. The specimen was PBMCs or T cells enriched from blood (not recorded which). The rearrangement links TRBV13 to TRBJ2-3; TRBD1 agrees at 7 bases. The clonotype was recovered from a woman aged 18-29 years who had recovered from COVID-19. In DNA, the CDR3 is TGTGCCAGCAGCCCCGACAGGGAAGATACGCAGTATTTT. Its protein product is CASSPDREDTQYF.